A single sample is the source of the 25 T cell receptor beta chains below, sequenced in a study of glioma-infiltrating T cells. Amplification of TCR alpha and beta CDR3 regions from RNA used iRepertoire nested multiplex PCR. In TCRdb, the multiplex PCR reads were re-called with MiXCR into one record per CDR3 protein. The sample gives 170,000 or so distinct CDR3 sequences, about 46% of which show up once; under 6.5% is in the top ten. The material sequenced was glioma tissue, nonneoplastic brain tissue, or PBMCs (not recorded which). These TCRs come from a human donor with low-grade glioma or glioblastoma, undergoing nonglioma brain surgery, or in good health (not recorded which).

This clonotype has only one observation. A read error may be the cause here, since a much bigger clone is one base away. The V gene is TRBV20-1, the J gene TRBJ2-1; tentative D call: TRBD2 (6 bases). CDR1 DFQATT and CDR2 SNEGSKA come from the germline V gene (reference sequence). The CDR3 is made up of 18 amino acids. Trimming removed 5 bases from V and 2 bases from J, with 25 bases in between. The CDR3 protein is CSAGTYYAARGAYNEQFF. In nucleotides, the CDR3 is TGCAGTGCTGGGACTTATTATGCGGCTAGAGGGGCCTACAATGAGCAGTTCTTC.

This clonotype appeared a few times. This sequence joins TRBV2 and TRBJ1-5, with TRBD1 matching 8 bases. Germline V lookup: CDR1 SNHLY, CDR2 FYNNEI. Trimming at V came to 6 bases and at J to 1 base, leaving 8 bases not matched to a gene. The CDR3 length is 16 residues. CDR3 DNA: TGTGCCAGCAGCCCGGACAGGGTAGGAAGCAATCAGCCCCAGCATTTT. This encodes CASSPDRVGSNQPQHF.

Many counts were recorded for this clonotype. The CDR3 sequence: CASSLSGLEQFF. The CDR3 nucleotides are TGTGCCAGCAGTTTATCTGGGCTTGAGCAGTTCTTC. V and J are TRBV27 and TRBJ2-1; D ambiguous. CDR1 MNHEY and CDR2 SMNVEV come from the germline V gene (reference sequence). CDR3 length: 12 residues. Trimming removed 0 bases from V and 9 bases from J, with 6 bases in between.

The chain is built from TRBV3-1 and TRBJ1-1; maybe TRBD1 (5 bases). The CDR3 totals 16 residues. The germline V gene encodes CDR1 LGHDT and CDR2 YNNKEL (reference sequence). Trimming stripped 0 bases from V and 10 bases from J, with 21 bases between. The CDR3 loop is CASSQDVPRLGLGAFF. The CDR3 DNA sequence: TGTGCCAGCAGCCAAGATGTTCCGCGTCTGGGGCTCGGAGCTTTCTTT.

A word on this clonotype: This may be a read error, as it is one base from a much larger clone. V and J are TRBV2 and TRBJ2-1; possible D gene TRBD1, 5 bases. The CDR3 totals 12 residues. Germline V gene data show CDR1 as SNHLY and CDR2 as FYNNEI. The CDR3 region is CVDRGQNNEQFF. CDR3 nucleotides: TGTGTGGATAGGGGCCAAAACAATGAGCAGTTCTTC.

This clonotype was detected many times. The chain joins TRBV28 to TRBJ1-1, with 10 nucleotides matching TRBD1. The germline gives CDR1 MDHEN, CDR2 SYDVKM. The length of the CDR3 is 13 residues. V lost 6 bases to trimming and J lost 4 bases; unmatched junction nucleotides: 2. CDR3: CASRGTGATEAFF. Written as DNA, the CDR3 is TGTGCCAGCAGAGGGACAGGGGCCACTGAAGCTTTCTTT.

This clonotype was detected ten times or more. The V and J genes are TRBV7-9 and TRBJ2-7; the D call may be TRBD1 or TRBD2 (6 bases each). V was cut by 0 bases and J by 5 bases, with 8 bases left in between. Per the germline V gene, CDR1 is SEHNR and CDR2 is FQNEAQ (reference sequence). The CDR3 runs to 13 residues. The CDR3 spells CASSLAGGDEQYF. In DNA form, the CDR3 reads TGTGCCAGCAGCTTAGCCGGGGGCGACGAGCAGTACTTC.

The genes are TRBV4-1 and TRBJ2-1; 14 nucleotides agree with TRBD2. The CDR3 extends over 18 amino acids. The ends lost 0 bases at V and 9 bases at J; junction bases unmatched: 10. The germline V gene has CDR1 MGHRA and CDR2 YSYEKL. CDR3 DNA sequence: TGCGCCAGCAGCCAAGATCTCGGGACTAGCGGGAGCCGAGGTGAGCAGTTCTTC. This gives the protein CASSQDLGTSGSRGEQFF.

This clonotype was seen a single time. Being one base from a much bigger clone, this may be a read error. The genes are TRBV28 and TRBJ2-3; 11 positions agree with TRBD2. Germline CDR1 MDHEN, CDR2 SYDVKM. With 6 bases clipped from V and 4 bases from J, the junction kept 9 bases outside the gene matches. CDR3 size: 16 residues. The CDR3 DNA is TGTGCCAGCAGGCTCCCTAGCGGGAGGCGGGCAGATACGCAGTATTTT. This gives the protein CASRLPSGRRADTQYF.

The chain employs TRBV7-9 and TRBJ2-7; 11 bases map to TRBD2. The germline gives CDR1 SEHNR, CDR2 FQNEAQ (reference sequence). This CDR3 is 16 amino acids long. The V gene end was trimmed by 1 base and the J gene end by 5 bases; junction bases not matched to a gene: 7. The CDR3, as DNA: TGTGCCAGCAGCTTAGTGCGGCTAGCGGGAGGTGACGAGCAGTACTTC. Protein: CASSLVRLAGGDEQYF.

V and J are TRBV9 and TRBJ1-1; perhaps TRBD1 as D (5 bases). There are 14 residues in the CDR3. V gave up 0 bases and J gave up 6 bases, with 12 bases separating them. From germline, CDR1 is SGDLS and CDR2 YYNGEE. CDR3 nucleotide sequence: TGTGCCAGCAGCGTAGCTACAGGATCCGCTGAAGCTTTCTTT. Amino acid sequence: CASSVATGSAEAFF. Filled out from reference TRBV9 and TRBJ1-1, the complete variable domain reads DSGVTQTPKHLITATGQRVTLRCSPRSGDLSVYWYQQSLDQGLQFLIQYYNGEERAKGNILERFSAQQFPDLHSELNLSSLELGDSALYFCASSVATGSAEAFFGQGTRLTVV.

A remark on this clonotype: A much larger clone lies one base from this, so it may be a read error. CDR3: CASSIPEEPSSYNEQFF. As DNA, the CDR3 is TGTGCCAGCAGTATACCTGAGGAACCAAGCTCCTACAATGAGCAGTTCTTC. The rearrangement joins TRBV6-5 to TRBJ2-1; D uncertain. The germline V gene encodes CDR1 MNHEY and CDR2 SVGAGI. The CDR3 extends over 17 amino acids. Deletions cut 5 bases from V and 0 bases from J, with 17 bases between.

Comment on this clonotype: The CDR3 does not close with the conserved phenylalanine or tryptophan, likely indicating a read error. The chain has TRBV19 and TRBJ1-1; D is unresolved. Trimming shortened V by 6 bases and J by 1 base, and 15 bases separated the two germline ends. CDR1 and CDR2 (germline): LNHDA, SQIVND (reference sequence). CDR3 length equals 15 residues. For the CDR3, the DNA is TGTGCCAGTAGCGTCCTATCGACCGGGAACACTGAAGCTTTCTCT. Amino acids: CASSVLSTGNTEAFS.

A remark on this clonotype: An end of the junction differs from the germline gene, which may be a read error. This chain connects TRBV2 to TRBJ1-1; possibly TRBD1 for D (5 bases). The germline CDR1 and CDR2 sequences are SNHLY and FYNNEI. The CDR3 is made up of 12 amino acids. The CDR3 region is CATKEVGTEAFF. The CDR3 DNA reads TGTGCCACCAAGGAGGTGGGGACTGAAGCCTTCTTT.

This clonotype was detected once. This may be a read error: a much more frequent sequence differs by one nucleotide. CDR3 sequence: CSATGTSQESQYF. The CDR3 region has the DNA TGCAGTGCCACCGGGACTTCGCAAGAGAGCCAGTACTTC. The V call is TRBV20-1, the J call TRBJ2-5; a possible D gene is TRBD2 (6 bases). Germline CDR1 DFQATT, CDR2 SNEGSKA (reference sequence). This CDR3 is built from 13 residues.

Concerning this clonotype itself: This may arise from a read error, as a much more abundant clone is one base away. Because the CDR3 is missing its conserved closing phenylalanine or tryptophan, this is likely a read error. This chain links TRBV7-6 with TRBJ2-3; no reliable D call. The V end lost 5 bases, the J end lost 0 bases, and 12 bases lay between the germline ends. The CDR3 has 15 amino acids. From germline, CDR1 is SGHVS and CDR2 FNYEAQ. CDR3 coding DNA: TGTGCCAGCAGCCCCGAGGACGGAAGCACAGATACGCAGTATCTT. This sequence encodes CASSPEDGSTDTQYL.

On this clonotype: This may be a read error: a much more frequent sequence differs by one nucleotide. The chain recombines TRBV28 with TRBJ1-1; possible D gene TRBD1, 6 bases. Trimming removed 6 bases from V and 13 bases from J, with 27 bases in between. The CDR3 runs 15 residues. Germline values: CDR1 MDHEN, CDR2 SYDVKM. This CDR3 reads CASRKRYRDMRKDFF. CDR3 DNA: TGTGCCAGCAGGAAACGGTACAGGGATATGCGAAAAGATTTCTTT.

This clonotype has at least ten counts. J is TRBJ2-2 and V is TRBV28; the match to TRBD2 covers 9 bases. Germline-derived CDR1 and CDR2 are MDHEN and SYDVKM. The trim removed 8 bases at V and 7 bases at J, leaving 11 bases unmatched. The CDR3 has 15 amino acids. The CDR3 spells CASWDSGSKGGELFF. The CDR3, as DNA: TGTGCCAGCTGGGATAGCGGGAGTAAGGGCGGGGAGCTGTTTTTT.

This clonotype was counted ten times or more. This chain links TRBV7-9 with TRBJ2-2; no reliable D call. V was cut by 5 bases and J by 0 bases, with 7 bases left in between. CDR3 length equals 14 residues. Germline CDR1 and CDR2: SEHNR and FQNEAQ (reference sequence). The CDR3 nucleotides read TGTGCCAGCAGCCGAGTATCGAACACCGGGGAGCTGTTTTTT. Protein sequence: CASSRVSNTGELFF.

In its sample, this clonotype was seen many times. Here the CDR3 reads CASSPHGGQRYNEQFF. The CDR3 DNA follows: TGTGCCAGCAGTCCCCATGGGGGACAGAGATACAATGAGCAGTTCTTC. The rearrangement links TRBV28 to TRBJ2-1; 7 positions match TRBD1. This CDR3 contains 16 residues. V lost 5 bases, J lost 4 bases, and 11 bases stayed unmatched. Germline assignment: CDR1 MDHEN and CDR2 SYDVKM.

This clonotype was seen ten or more times. The V gene is TRBV18, the J gene TRBJ1-1; D is uncertain. CDR3 size: 13 residues. CDR1 is KGHSH and CDR2 is LQKENI in the germline V gene. Trimming pared 3 bases from V and 7 bases from J, leaving 12 bases between. DNA for the CDR3: TGTGCCAGCTCACCCTTTCTGGAAGGTGAAGCTTTCTTT. Encoded protein: CASSPFLEGEAFF.

The chain uses TRBV28 and TRBJ2-7; TRBD2 aligns across 10 bases. CDR3 length equals 16 residues. The junction had 15 bases not matched to a gene; V was cut back by 10 bases and J by 3 bases. Germline assignment: CDR1 MDHEN and CDR2 SYDVKM. This CDR3 is CATEGGLAGVRYEQYF. The CDR3 DNA reads TGTGCCACAGAGGGGGGGCTAGCGGGAGTTCGCTACGAGCAGTACTTC.

J is TRBJ1-2 and V is TRBV20-1; D remains ambiguous. V was pared by 1 base and J by 9 bases, with 24 bases between. The CDR3 spans 16 residues. CDR1 is DFQATT, CDR2 SNEGSKA, per germline (reference sequence). DNA of the CDR3: TGCAGTGCTAGAGTTGATAGAGCAGCACTCTACCATCGCTACACCTTC. Protein sequence: CSARVDRAALYHRYTF.

Concerning this clonotype: This may arise from a read error, as a much more abundant clone is one base away. CDR3 sequence reads: CTSSKTGVGNTIYF. CDR3 DNA sequence: TGTACCAGCAGCAAGACAGGGGTTGGAAACACCATATATTTT. V and J are TRBV7-2 and TRBJ1-3; 8 nucleotides agree with TRBD1. This CDR3 has 14 residues. The V and J ends lost 5 bases and 3 bases, in that order; junction bases with no gene match: 3. Germline CDR1 SGHTA, CDR2 FQGNSA.

There are many counts of this clonotype. The chain uses TRBV6-1 and TRBJ2-3; D not resolved. Germline V lookup: CDR1 MNHNS, CDR2 SASEGT. V lost 8 bases, J lost 6 bases, and 9 bases lay in between. This CDR3 is built from 11 residues. For the CDR3, the DNA is TGTGCCAGCTGTCGAACGGATACGCAGTATTTT. Translated, it gives CASCRTDTQYF.